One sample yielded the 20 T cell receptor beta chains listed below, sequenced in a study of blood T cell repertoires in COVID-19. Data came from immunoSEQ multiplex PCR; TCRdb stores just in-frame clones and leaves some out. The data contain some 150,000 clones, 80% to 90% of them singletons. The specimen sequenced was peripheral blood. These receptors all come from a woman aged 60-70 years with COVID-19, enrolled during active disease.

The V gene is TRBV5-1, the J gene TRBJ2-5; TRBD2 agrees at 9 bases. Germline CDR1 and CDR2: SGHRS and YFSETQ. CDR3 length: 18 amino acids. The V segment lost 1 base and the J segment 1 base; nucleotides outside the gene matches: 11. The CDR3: CASSLRTSANQPQETQYF. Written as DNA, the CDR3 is TGCGCCAGCAGCTTGCGGACTAGCGCAAACCAACCCCAAGAGACCCAGTACTTC.

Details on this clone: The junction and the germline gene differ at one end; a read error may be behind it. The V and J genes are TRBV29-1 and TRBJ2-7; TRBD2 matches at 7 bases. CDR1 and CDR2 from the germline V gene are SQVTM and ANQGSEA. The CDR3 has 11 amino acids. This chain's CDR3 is CSALITGRQDF. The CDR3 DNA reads TGCAGCGCCCTAATTACCGGGAGGCAGGACTTC.

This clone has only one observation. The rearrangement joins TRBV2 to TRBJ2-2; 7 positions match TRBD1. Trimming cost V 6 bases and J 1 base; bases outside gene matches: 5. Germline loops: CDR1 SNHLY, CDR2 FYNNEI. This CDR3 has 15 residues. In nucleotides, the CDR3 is TGTGCCAGCAGGGCCGGGACAGAGAACACCGGGGAGCTGTTTTTT. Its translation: CASRAGTENTGELFF. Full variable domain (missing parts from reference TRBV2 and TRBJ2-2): EPEVTQTPSHQVTQMGQEVILRCVPISNHLYFYWYRQILGQKVEFLVSFYNNEISEKSEIFDDQFSVERPDGSNFTLKIRSTKLEDSAMYFCASRAGTENTGELFFGEGSRLTVL.

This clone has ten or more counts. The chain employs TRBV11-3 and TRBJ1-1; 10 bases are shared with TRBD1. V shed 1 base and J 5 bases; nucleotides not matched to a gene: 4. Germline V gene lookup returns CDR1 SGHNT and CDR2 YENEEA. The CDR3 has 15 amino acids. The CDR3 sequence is CASSLGGQGRTEAFF. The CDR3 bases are TGTGCCAGCAGCTTAGGGGGACAGGGGAGGACTGAAGCTTTCTTT.

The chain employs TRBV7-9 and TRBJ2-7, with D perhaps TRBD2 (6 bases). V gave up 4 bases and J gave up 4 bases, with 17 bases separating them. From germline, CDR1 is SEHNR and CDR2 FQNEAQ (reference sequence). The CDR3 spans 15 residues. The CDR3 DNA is TGTGCCAGCAGCTCGATTGGGGGGTTTGTGTACGAGCAGTACTTC. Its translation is CASSSIGGFVYEQYF.

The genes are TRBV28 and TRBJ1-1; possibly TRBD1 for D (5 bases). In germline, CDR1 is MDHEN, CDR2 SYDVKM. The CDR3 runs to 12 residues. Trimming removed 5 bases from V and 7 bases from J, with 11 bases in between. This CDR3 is CASSPPGLEAFF. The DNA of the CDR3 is TGTGCCAGCAGTCCTCCGGGACTTGAAGCTTTCTTT.

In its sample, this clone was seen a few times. CDR3 bases: TGTGCCAGCAGCTTAAATAGGGGTGGCGATTCACCCCTCCACTTT. This encodes CASSLNRGGDSPLHF. The chain is built from TRBV7-6 and TRBJ1-6; the D gene is possibly TRBD1 (5 bases). CDR1 and CDR2 (germline): SGHVS, FNYEAQ. CDR3 length: 15 residues. The V end was cut by 2 bases, the J end by 8 bases, with 13 bases between.

As DNA, the CDR3 is TGTGCCAGTAGTATAGCGACATTTAGCAATCAGCCCCAGCATTTT. It codes for CASSIATFSNQPQHF. J is TRBJ1-5 and V is TRBV19; no clear D gene. The germline V and J ends were trimmed by 1 base and 0 bases, with 7 bases remaining between them. This CDR3 contains 15 residues. Germline V gives CDR1 LNHDA, CDR2 SQIVND (reference sequence). Complete variable domain (other parts from reference TRBV19 and TRBJ1-5): DGGITQSPKYLFRKEGQNVTLSCEQNLNHDAMYWYRQDPGQGLRLIYYSQIVNDFQKGDIAEGYSVSREKKESFPLTVTSAQKNPTAFYLCASSIATFSNQPQHFGDGTRLSIL.

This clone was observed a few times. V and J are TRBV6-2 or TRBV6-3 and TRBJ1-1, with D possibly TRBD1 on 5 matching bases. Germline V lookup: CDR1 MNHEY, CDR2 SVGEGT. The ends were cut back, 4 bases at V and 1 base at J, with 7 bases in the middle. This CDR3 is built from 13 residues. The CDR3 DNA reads TGTGCCAGCAGTTTTACAGGGAACACTGAAGCTTTCTTT. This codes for CASSFTGNTEAFF.

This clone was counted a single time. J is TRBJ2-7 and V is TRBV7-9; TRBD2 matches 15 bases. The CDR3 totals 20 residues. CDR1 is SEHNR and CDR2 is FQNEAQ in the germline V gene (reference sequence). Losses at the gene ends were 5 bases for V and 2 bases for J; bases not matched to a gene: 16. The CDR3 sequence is CASSTRASGTSGGPTYEQYF. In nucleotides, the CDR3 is TGTGCCAGCAGCACCCGAGCTTCCGGGACTAGCGGGGGGCCAACCTACGAGCAGTACTTC.

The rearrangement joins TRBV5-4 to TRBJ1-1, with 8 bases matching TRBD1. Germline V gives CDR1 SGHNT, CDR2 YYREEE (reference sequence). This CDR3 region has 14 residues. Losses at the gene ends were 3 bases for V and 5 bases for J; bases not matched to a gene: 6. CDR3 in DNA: TGTGCCAGCAGCTCCCAGGGGGCAGGGACTGAAGCTTTCTTT. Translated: CASSSQGAGTEAFF.

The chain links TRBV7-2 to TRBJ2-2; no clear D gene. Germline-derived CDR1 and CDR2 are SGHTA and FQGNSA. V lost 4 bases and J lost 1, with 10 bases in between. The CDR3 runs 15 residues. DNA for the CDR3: TGTGCCAGCAGCTCCCCAACTGTGAACACCGGGGAGCTGTTTTTT. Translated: CASSSPTVNTGELFF.

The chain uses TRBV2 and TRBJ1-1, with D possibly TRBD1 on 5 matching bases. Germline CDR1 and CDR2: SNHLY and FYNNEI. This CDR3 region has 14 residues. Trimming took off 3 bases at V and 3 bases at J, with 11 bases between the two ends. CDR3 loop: CASSETAGYTEAFF. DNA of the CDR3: TGTGCCAGCAGTGAGACAGCTGGTTACACTGAAGCTTTCTTT.

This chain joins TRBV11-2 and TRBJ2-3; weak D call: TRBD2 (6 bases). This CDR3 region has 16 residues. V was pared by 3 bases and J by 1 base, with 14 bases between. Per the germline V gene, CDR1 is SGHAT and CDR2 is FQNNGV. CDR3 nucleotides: TGTGCCAGCAGCTTCGCCCCGGGACTGCGCACAGATACGCAGTATTTT. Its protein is CASSFAPGLRTDTQYF. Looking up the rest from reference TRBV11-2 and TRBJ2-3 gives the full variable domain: EAGVAQSPRYKIIEKRQSVAFWCNPISGHATLYWYQQILGQGPKLLIQFQNNGVVDDSQLPKDRFSAERLKGVDSTLKIQPAKLEDSAVYLCASSFAPGLRTDTQYFGPGTRLTVL.

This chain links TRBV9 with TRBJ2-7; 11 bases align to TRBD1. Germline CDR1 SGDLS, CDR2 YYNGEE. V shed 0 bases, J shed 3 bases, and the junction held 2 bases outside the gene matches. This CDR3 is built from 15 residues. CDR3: CASSVEGTGGYEQYF. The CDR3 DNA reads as TGTGCCAGCAGCGTAGAAGGGACAGGGGGCTACGAGCAGTACTTC. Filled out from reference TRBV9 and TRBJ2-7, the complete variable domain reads DSGVTQTPKHLITATGQRVTLRCSPRSGDLSVYWYQQSLDQGLQFLIQYYNGEERAKGNILERFSAQQFPDLHSELNLSSLELGDSALYFCASSVEGTGGYEQYFGPGTRLTVT.

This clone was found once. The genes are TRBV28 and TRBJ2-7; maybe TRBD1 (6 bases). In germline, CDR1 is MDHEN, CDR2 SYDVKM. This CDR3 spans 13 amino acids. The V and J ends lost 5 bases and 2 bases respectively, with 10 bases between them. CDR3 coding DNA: TGTGCCAGCAGTCCGGGACAAACCTACGAGCAGTACTTC. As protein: CASSPGQTYEQYF.

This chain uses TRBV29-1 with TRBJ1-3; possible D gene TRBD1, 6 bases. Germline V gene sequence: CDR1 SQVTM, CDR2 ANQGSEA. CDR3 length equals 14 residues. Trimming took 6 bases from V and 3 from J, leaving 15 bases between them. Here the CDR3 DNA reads TGCAGCGTCTCCCAAACAGGGAATGGAAACACCATATATTTT. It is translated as CSVSQTGNGNTIYF.

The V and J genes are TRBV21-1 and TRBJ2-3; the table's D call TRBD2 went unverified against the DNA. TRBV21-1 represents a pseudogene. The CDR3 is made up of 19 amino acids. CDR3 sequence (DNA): TGTGCCAGCAGCAAAGGTGGGACTCCCGAGGTTGGTGGCACAGATACGCAGTATTTT. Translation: CASSKGGTPEVGGTDTQYF.

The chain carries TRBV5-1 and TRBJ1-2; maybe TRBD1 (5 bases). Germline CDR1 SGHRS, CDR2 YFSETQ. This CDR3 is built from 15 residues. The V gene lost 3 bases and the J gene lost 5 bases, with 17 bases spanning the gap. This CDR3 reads CASSYGIQGSYGYTF. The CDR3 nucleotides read TGCGCCAGCAGCTATGGAATCCAGGGTAGTTATGGCTACACCTTC.

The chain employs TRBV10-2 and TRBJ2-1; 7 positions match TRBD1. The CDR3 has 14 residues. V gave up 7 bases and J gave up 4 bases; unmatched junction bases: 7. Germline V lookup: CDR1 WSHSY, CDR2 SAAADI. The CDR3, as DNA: TGCGCCAGCACCCCCGGGACAGTTTACAATGAGCAGTTCTTC. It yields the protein CASTPGTVYNEQFF.